This T cell receptor beta chain was recorded in a study of blood T cell repertoires in COVID-19. Whole-study context: Whether acute or convalescent, the COVID-19 samples came from the United States, Italy and Spain. PBMCs, B-cell-depleted T cells, or T cells were the source of the cDNA or gDNA that made up the material.

This clone showed up just once. In the original workflow: Amplification from reference gene primers served as the basis for estimated nucleated cell counts. The method was immunoSEQ multiplex PCR; TCRdb's version includes in-frame clones alone and lacks a portion of them. V and J calls and clone size are given by that table; D and trimming were obtained from the DNA. The data hold hundreds of thousands of clones, with approximately 86% observed a single time. V shed 7 bases and J shed 3 bases, with 7 bases lying between them. This CDR3 has 13 amino acids. This clonotype was sampled from a man aged 65 to 79 with acute or convalescent COVID-19. This rearrangement joins TRBV12-3 or TRBV12-4 to TRBJ2-6; tentatively, D is TRBD2 (5 bases). The sequencing input was peripheral blood. The CDR3, as DNA: TGTGCCAGCACCGGGGTTGGGGCCAACGTCCTGACTTTC. Translation: CASTGVGANVLTF.